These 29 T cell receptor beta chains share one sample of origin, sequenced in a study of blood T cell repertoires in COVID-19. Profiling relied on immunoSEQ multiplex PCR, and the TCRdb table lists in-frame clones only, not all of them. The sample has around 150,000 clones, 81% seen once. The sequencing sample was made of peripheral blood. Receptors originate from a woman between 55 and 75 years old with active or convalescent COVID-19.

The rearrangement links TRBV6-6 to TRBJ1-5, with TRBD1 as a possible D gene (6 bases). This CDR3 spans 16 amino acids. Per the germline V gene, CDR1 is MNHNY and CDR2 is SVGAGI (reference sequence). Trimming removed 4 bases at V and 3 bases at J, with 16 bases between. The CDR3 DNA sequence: TGTGCCAGCAGTTTTTATGCAGGACAGACCAATCAGCCCCAGCATTTT. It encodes CASSFYAGQTNQPQHF.

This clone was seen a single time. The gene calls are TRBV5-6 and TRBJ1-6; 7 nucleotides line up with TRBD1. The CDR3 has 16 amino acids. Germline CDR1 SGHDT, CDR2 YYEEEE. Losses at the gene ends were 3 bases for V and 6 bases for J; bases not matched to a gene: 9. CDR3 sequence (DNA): TGTGCCAGCAGCTATGGACAGGCCAGCCCTAATTCACCCCTCCACTTT. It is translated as CASSYGQASPNSPLHF. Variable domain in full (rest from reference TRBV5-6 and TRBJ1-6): DAGVTQSPTHLIKTRGQQVTLRCSPKSGHDTVSWYQQALGQGPQFIFQYYEEEERQRGNFPDRFSGHQFPNYSSELNVNALLLGDSALYLCASSYGQASPNSPLHFGNGTRLTVT.

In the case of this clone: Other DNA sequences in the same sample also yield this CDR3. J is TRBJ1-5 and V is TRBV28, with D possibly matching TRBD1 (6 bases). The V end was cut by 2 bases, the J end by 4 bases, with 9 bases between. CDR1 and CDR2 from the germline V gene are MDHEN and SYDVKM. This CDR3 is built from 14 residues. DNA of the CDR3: TGTGCCAGCAGTTTAGTAGGGGGAAATCAGCCCCAGCATTTT. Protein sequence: CASSLVGGNQPQHF.

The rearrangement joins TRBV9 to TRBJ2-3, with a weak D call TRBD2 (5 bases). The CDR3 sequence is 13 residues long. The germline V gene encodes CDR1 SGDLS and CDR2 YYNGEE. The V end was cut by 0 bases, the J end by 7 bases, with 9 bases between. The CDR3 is CASSVAEGYTQYF. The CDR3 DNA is TGTGCCAGCAGCGTAGCCGAGGGCTATACGCAGTATTTT.

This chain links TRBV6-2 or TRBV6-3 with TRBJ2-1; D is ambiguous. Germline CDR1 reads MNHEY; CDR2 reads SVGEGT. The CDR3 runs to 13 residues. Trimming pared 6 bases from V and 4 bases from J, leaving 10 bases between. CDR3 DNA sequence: TGTGCCAGCAGCCCCCTAATTTACAATGAGCAGTTCTTC. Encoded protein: CASSPLIYNEQFF.

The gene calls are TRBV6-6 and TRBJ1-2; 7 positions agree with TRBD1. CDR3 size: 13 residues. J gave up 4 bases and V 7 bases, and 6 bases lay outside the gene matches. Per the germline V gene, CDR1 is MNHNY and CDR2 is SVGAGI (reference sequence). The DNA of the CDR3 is TGTGCCAGCACCCGACAGGGAATCTATGGCTACACCTTC. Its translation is CASTRQGIYGYTF.

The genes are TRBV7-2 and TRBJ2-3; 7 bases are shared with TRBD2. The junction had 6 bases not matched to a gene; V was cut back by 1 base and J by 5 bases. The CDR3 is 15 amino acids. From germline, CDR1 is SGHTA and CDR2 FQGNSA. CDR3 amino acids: CASSLVAGAVDTQYF. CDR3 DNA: TGTGCCAGCAGCTTAGTCGCGGGAGCGGTAGATACGCAGTATTTT.

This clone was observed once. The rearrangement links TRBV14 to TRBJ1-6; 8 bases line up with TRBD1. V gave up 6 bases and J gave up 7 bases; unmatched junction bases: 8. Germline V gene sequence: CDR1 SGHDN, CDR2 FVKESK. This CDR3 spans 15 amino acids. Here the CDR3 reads CASRATGTGNSPLHF. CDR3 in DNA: TGTGCCAGCAGAGCTACCGGGACAGGAAATTCACCCCTCCACTTT.

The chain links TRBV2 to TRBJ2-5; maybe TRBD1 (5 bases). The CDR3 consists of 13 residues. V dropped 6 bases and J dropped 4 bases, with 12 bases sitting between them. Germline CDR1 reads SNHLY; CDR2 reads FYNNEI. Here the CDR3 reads CASSKGLLETQYF. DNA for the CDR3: TGTGCCAGCAGCAAGGGGTTATTAGAGACCCAGTACTTC.

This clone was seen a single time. As DNA, the CDR3 is TGTGCCAGCAGTTACCAGAGGTCCTACGAGCAGTACTTC. Its translation is CASSYQRSYEQYF. V is TRBV6-5 and J is TRBJ2-7; D unresolved. V shed 2 bases and J shed 1 base, with 6 bases lying between them. Germline CDR1 is MNHEY and CDR2 is SVGAGI. The CDR3 totals 13 residues.

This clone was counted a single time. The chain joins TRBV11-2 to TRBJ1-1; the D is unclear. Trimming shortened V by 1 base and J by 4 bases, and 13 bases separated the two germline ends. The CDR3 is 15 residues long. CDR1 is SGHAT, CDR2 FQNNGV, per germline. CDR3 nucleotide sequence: TGTGCCAGCAGCTTAGGGCCCAGTGTTGGCACTGAAGCTTTCTTT. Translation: CASSLGPSVGTEAFF.

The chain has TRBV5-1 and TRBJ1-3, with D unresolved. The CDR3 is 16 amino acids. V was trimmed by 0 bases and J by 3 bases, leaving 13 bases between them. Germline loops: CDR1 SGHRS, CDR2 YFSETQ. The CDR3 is CASSLESSQSGNTIYF. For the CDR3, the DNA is TGCGCCAGCAGCTTGGAGAGCTCACAGAGTGGAAACACCATATATTTT. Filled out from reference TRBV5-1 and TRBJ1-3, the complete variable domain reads KAGVTQTPRYLIKTRGQQVTLSCSPISGHRSVSWYQQTPGQGLQFLFEYFSETQRNKGNFPGRFSGRQFSNSRSEMNVSTLELGDSALYLCASSLESSQSGNTIYFGEGSWLTVV.

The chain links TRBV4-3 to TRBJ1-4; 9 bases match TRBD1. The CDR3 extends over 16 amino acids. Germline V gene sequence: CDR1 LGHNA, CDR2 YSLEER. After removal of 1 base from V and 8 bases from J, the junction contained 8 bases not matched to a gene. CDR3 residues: CASSQGGLGTGEKLFF. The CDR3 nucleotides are TGCGCCAGCAGCCAAGGAGGTTTAGGGACAGGGGAAAAACTGTTTTTT.

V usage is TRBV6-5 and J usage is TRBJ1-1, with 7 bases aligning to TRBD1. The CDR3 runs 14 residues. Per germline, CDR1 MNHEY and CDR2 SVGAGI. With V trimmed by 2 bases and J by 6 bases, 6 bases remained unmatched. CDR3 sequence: CASSYTAGGPEAFF. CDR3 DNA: TGTGCCAGCAGTTACACGGCAGGGGGACCTGAAGCTTTCTTT.

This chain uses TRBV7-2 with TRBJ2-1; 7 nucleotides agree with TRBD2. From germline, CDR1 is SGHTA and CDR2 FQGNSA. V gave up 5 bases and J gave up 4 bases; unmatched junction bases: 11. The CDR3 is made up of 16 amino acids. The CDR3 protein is CASSQLALLGYNEQFF. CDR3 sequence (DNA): TGTGCCAGCAGCCAACTAGCGCTCCTGGGGTACAATGAGCAGTTCTTC.

The CDR3 DNA sequence: TGTGCCAGCAGCTTTGTGACAGTTGCCTACGAGCAGTACTTC. Protein sequence: CASSFVTVAYEQYF. The J gene is TRBJ2-7, the V gene TRBV5-5, with D perhaps TRBD1 (5 bases). CDR1 is SGHKS, CDR2 YYEKEE, per germline (reference sequence). Trimming stripped 2 bases from V and 2 bases from J, with 11 bases between. The CDR3 has 14 amino acids. Complete variable domain (other parts from reference TRBV5-5 and TRBJ2-7): DAGVTQSPTHLIKTRGQQVTLRCSPISGHKSVSWYQQVLGQGPQFIFQYYEKEERGRGNFPDRFSARQFPNYSSELNVNALLLGDSALYLCASSFVTVAYEQYFGPGTRLTVT.

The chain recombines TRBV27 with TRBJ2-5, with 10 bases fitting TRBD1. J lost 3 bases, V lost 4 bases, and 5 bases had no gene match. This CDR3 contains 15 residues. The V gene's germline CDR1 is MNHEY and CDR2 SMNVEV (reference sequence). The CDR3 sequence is CASSSLGTGEETQYF. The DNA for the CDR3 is TGTGCCAGCAGTTCCCTCGGGACAGGGGAAGAGACCCAGTACTTC.

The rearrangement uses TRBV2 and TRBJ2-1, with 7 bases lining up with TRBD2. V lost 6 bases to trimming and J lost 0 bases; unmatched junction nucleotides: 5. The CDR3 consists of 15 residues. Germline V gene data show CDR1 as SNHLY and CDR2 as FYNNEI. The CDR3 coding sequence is TGTGCCAGCAGGGAACTAGCGACCTCCTACAATGAGCAGTTCTTC. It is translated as CASRELATSYNEQFF.

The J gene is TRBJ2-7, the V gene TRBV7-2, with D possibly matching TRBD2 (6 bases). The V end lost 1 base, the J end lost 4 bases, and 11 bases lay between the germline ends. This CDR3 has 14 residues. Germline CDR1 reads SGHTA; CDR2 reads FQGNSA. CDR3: CASSLVGSGYEQYF. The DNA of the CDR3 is TGTGCCAGCAGCTTAGTGGGCAGCGGGTACGAGCAGTACTTC.

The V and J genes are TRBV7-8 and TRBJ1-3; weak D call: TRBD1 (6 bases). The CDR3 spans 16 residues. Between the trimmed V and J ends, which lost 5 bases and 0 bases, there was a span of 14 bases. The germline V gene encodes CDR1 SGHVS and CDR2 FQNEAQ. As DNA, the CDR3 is TGTGCCAGCAGCCTAAGGACAGATCACTCTGGAAACACCATATATTTT. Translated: CASSLRTDHSGNTIYF.

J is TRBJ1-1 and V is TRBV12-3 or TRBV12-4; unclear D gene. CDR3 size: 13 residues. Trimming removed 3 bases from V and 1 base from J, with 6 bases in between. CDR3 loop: CASSLRENTEAFF. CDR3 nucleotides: TGTGCCAGCAGTTTGAGGGAGAACACTGAAGCTTTCTTT.

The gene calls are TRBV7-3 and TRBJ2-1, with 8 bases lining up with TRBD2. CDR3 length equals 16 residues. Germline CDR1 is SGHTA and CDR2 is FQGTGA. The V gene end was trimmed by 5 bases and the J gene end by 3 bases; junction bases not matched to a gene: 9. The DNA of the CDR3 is TGTGCCAGCAGCCCGAGTAGCGGGGAGGTCTACAATGAGCAGTTCTTC. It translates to CASSPSSGEVYNEQFF. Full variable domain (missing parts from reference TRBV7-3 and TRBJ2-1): GAGVSQTPSNKVTEKGKYVELRCDPISGHTALYWYRQSLGQGPEFLIYFQGTGAADDSGLPNDRFFAVRPEGSVSTLKIQRTERGDSAVYLCASSPSSGEVYNEQFFGPGTRLTVL.

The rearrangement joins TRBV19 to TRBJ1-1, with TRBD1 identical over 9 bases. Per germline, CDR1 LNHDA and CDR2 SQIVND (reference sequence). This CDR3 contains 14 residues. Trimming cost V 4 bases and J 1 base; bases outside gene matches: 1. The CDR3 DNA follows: TGTGCCAGTAGTAAGGGACAGGGGAACACTGAAGCTTTCTTT. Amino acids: CASSKGQGNTEAFF.

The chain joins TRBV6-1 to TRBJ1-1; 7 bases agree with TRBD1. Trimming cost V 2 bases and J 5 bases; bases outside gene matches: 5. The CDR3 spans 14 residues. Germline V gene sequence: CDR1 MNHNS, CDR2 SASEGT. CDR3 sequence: CASSEPQTGTEAFF. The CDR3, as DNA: TGTGCCAGCAGTGAACCTCAGACAGGGACTGAAGCTTTCTTT.

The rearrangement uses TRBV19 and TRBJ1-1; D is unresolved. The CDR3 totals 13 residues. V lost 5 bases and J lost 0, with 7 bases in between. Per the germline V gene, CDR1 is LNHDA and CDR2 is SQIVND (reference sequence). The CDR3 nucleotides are TGTGCCAGTAGTGGCCTCATGAACACTGAAGCTTTCTTT. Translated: CASSGLMNTEAFF. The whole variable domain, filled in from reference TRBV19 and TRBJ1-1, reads DGGITQSPKYLFRKEGQNVTLSCEQNLNHDAMYWYRQDPGQGLRLIYYSQIVNDFQKGDIAEGYSVSREKKESFPLTVTSAQKNPTAFYLCASSGLMNTEAFFGQGTRLTVV.

CDR3 in DNA: TGTGCCAGCAGCGTAGTTCCCACGGGAGATACGCAGTATTTT. As protein: CASSVVPTGDTQYF. This chain joins TRBV9 and TRBJ2-3; the D is unclear. Germline values: CDR1 SGDLS, CDR2 YYNGEE. The length of the CDR3 is 14 residues. V lost 0 bases and J 5 bases, leaving 10 bases between the germline ends. Full variable domain (remainder filled in from reference TRBV9 and TRBJ2-3): DSGVTQTPKHLITATGQRVTLRCSPRSGDLSVYWYQQSLDQGLQFLIQYYNGEERAKGNILERFSAQQFPDLHSELNLSSLELGDSALYFCASSVVPTGDTQYFGPGTRLTVL.

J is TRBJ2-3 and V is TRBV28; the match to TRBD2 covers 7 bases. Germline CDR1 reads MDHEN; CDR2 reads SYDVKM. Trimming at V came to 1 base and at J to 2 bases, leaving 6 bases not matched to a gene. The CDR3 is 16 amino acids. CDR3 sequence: CASSLLREGNTDTQYF. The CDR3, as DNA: TGTGCCAGCAGTTTATTGAGGGAGGGGAACACAGATACGCAGTATTTT.

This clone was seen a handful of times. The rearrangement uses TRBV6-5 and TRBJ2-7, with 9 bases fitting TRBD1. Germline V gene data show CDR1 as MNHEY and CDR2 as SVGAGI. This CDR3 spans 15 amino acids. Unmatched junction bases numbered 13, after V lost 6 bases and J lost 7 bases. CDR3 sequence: CASRPGQGSSWEQYV. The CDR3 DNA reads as TGTGCCAGCAGGCCGGGACAGGGTTCCTCTTGGGAGCAGTACGTC.

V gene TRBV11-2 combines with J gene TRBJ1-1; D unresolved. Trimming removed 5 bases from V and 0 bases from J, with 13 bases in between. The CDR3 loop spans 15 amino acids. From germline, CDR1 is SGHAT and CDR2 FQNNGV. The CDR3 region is CASSQRGSLNTEAFF. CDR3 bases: TGTGCCAGCAGCCAGCGAGGCAGCTTGAACACTGAAGCTTTCTTT.